This paragraph covers one TCR beta chain sequence. The antigen remains undetermined. A single base separates this from a much larger clone, so it may be a read error. TCRdb re-derived calls from the PCR reads in MiXCR, one entry per CDR3 protein. Here the sample spans about 67,000 distinct CDR3 sequences, less than 20% being singletons. Each library that profiled naive CD8 cells came from 20,000 to 1,000,000 sorted cells with 10%, 30% or 50% RNA. The CDR3 has 13 residues. Germline V gives CDR1 SEHNR, CDR2 FQNEAQ (reference sequence). The data originate from a study of molecular identifiers for immune sequencing clone quantification. Notes on the study in general: Clones above 20 RNA copies contained over 98% of effector molecules and under 1% of naive molecules.

The TCR was taken from a human donor in good health. Some libraries in this study had Jurkat cell RNA spiked in. The sample consisted of naive CD8+ T cells from blood, with Jurkat cell RNA spiked in. The subset: FACS-sorted CD8+CD4-CCR7+CD45RA+ naive T cells. The chain has TRBV7-9 and TRBJ2-7, with D perhaps TRBD2 (5 bases). The CDR3 loop is CAGSLELAYEQYF. For the CDR3, the DNA is TGTGCCGGCAGCTTAGAACTAGCCTACGAGCAGTACTTC.